A selection of T cell receptor beta chains follows, all from one sample in a study of shared clonotypes between healthy human individuals. Measured with immunoSEQ multiplex PCR; TCRdb has only the in-frame clones, and not every one. The sample has over 2 million clones, approximately 95% seen once. Material for sequencing was naive CD4+ T cells sorted from blood. The receptors stem from a man between 18 and 35 years old in good health. The CDR3 runs from the conserved cysteine through the conserved F or W. Fields, in order: CDR3 protein, CDR3 DNA, V gene, D gene, J gene, clone size. D genes are given only for firm matches. Part of the rows lack a size; the others show once, few, many or a class for expanded clones.

CDR3 protein: CSVEQGDYGYTF; CDR3 DNA: TGCAGCGTTGAACAGGGTGACTATGGCTACACCTTC; V gene: TRBV29-1; D gene: -; J gene: TRBJ1-2; clone size: -
CDR3 protein: CASSITVTGVYEQYF; CDR3 DNA: TGTGCCAGTAGTATCACAGTGACAGGGGTCTACGAGCAGTACTTC; V gene: TRBV19; D gene: TRBD1; J gene: TRBJ2-7; clone size: -
CDR3 protein: CAGGQGPSPLHF; CDR3 DNA: TGTGCCGGTGGACAGGGCCCCTCACCCCTCCACTTT; V gene: TRBV2; D gene: TRBD1; J gene: TRBJ1-6; clone size: -
CDR3 protein: CASSQVSGGPSGANVLTF; CDR3 DNA: TGCGCCAGCAGCCAAGTGAGCGGGGGACCTTCTGGGGCCAACGTCCTGACTTTC; V gene: TRBV4-1; D gene: TRBD2; J gene: TRBJ2-6; clone size: -
CDR3 protein: CASRMSGPLFAFF; CDR3 DNA: TGTGCCAGCAGGATGTCGGGACCCTTGTTCGCTTTCTTT; V gene: TRBV6-1; D gene: -; J gene: TRBJ1-1; clone size: -
CDR3 protein: CASSSTWGDYGYTF; CDR3 DNA: TGTGCCAGCAGTTCCACCTGGGGAGACTATGGCTACACCTTC; V gene: TRBV5-6; D gene: -; J gene: TRBJ1-2; clone size: once
CDR3 protein: CASSPLAGDQETQYF; CDR3 DNA: TGCGCCAGCAGCCCACTAGCGGGAGACCAAGAGACCCAGTACTTC; V gene: TRBV5-1; D gene: TRBD2; J gene: TRBJ2-5; clone size: -
CDR3 protein: CASSLSRGIHYGYTF; CDR3 DNA: TGTGCCAGCAGTCTCAGTAGGGGGATTCACTATGGCTACACCTTC; V gene: TRBV27; D gene: -; J gene: TRBJ1-2; clone size: -
CDR3 protein: CASSPRGGSTEAFF; CDR3 DNA: TGTGCCAGCTCACCACGGGGAGGGAGCACTGAAGCTTTCTTT; V gene: TRBV18; D gene: -; J gene: TRBJ1-1; clone size: -
CDR3 protein: CASPREENTEAFF; CDR3 DNA: TGTGCCAGCCCGAGAGAGGAGAACACTGAAGCTTTCTTT; V gene: TRBV18; D gene: -; J gene: TRBJ1-1; clone size: -
CDR3 protein: CASSRNRGQETQYF; CDR3 DNA: TGTGCCAGCAGCCGCAACAGGGGGCAAGAGACCCAGTACTTC; V gene: TRBV7-9; D gene: TRBD1; J gene: TRBJ2-5; clone size: -
CDR3 protein: CAWTFGSSTYNEQFF; CDR3 DNA: TGTGCCTGGACTTTCGGGAGCTCAACCTACAATGAGCAGTTCTTC; V gene: TRBV30; D gene: -; J gene: TRBJ2-1; clone size: -
CDR3 protein: CASSRIGGPAETQYF; CDR3 DNA: TGTGCCAGCAGCCGAATCGGGGGGCCGGCTGAGACCCAGTACTTC; V gene: TRBV7-3; D gene: -; J gene: TRBJ2-5; clone size: -
CDR3 protein: CAWSVLEQGMTGELFF; CDR3 DNA: TGTGCCTGGAGTGTACTAGAACAGGGAATGACCGGGGAGCTGTTTTTT; V gene: TRBV30; D gene: -; J gene: TRBJ2-2; clone size: -
CDR3 protein: CASSLLGTGIYVEQFF; CDR3 DNA: TGTGCCAGCAGTTTATTAGGGACAGGGATATATGTTGAGCAGTTCTTC; V gene: TRBV28; D gene: TRBD1; J gene: TRBJ2-1; clone size: -
CDR3 protein: CASSLQGWNSPLHF; CDR3 DNA: TGTGCCAGCAGCTTGCAGGGCTGGAATTCACCCCTCCACTTT; V gene: TRBV5-4; D gene: -; J gene: TRBJ1-6; clone size: -
CDR3 protein: CASNDRGQETQYF; CDR3 DNA: TGTGCCAGCAATGACAGGGGGCAAGAGACCCAGTACTTC; V gene: TRBV11-2; D gene: TRBD1; J gene: TRBJ2-5; clone size: -
CDR3 protein: CASSLGAGEAFF; CDR3 DNA: TGTGCCAGCAGCTTGGGGGCAGGAGAAGCTTTCTTT; V gene: TRBV7-9; D gene: -; J gene: TRBJ1-1; clone size: -
CDR3 protein: CASSATYTEAFF; CDR3 DNA: TGTGCCAGCAGTGCGACCTACACTGAAGCTTTCTTT; V gene: TRBV2; D gene: -; J gene: TRBJ1-1; clone size: -
CDR3 protein: CASSVTLTTDTQYF; CDR3 DNA: TGTGCCAGCAGCGTTACCCTCACCACAGATACGCAGTATTTT; V gene: TRBV9; D gene: -; J gene: TRBJ2-3; clone size: once
CDR3 protein: CAISESRDTNEKLFF; CDR3 DNA: TGTGCCATCAGTGAGTCGCGGGACACGAATGAAAAACTGTTTTTT; V gene: TRBV10-3; D gene: -; J gene: TRBJ1-4; clone size: -
CDR3 protein: CASSFSPEGELFF; CDR3 DNA: TGTGCCAGCAGCTTTTCACCAGAGGGGGAACTGTTTTTT; V gene: TRBV12-1; D gene: -; J gene: TRBJ1-4; clone size: -
CDR3 protein: CASSKSGTITYEQYF; CDR3 DNA: TGTGCCAGCAGTAAATCCGGGACAATTACCTACGAGCAGTACTTC; V gene: TRBV2; D gene: -; J gene: TRBJ2-7; clone size: -
CDR3 protein: CASSPSGGLTGELFF; CDR3 DNA: TGTGCCAGCAGCCCCTCCGGGGGGCTTACCGGGGAGCTGTTTTTT; V gene: TRBV7-8; D gene: -; J gene: TRBJ2-2; clone size: -
CDR3 protein: CASSQASLPGGHGGYTF; CDR3 DNA: TGCGCCAGCAGCCAAGCCTCCCTGCCAGGGGGCCATGGTGGCTACACCTTC; V gene: TRBV4-3; D gene: TRBD1; J gene: TRBJ1-2; clone size: -
CDR3 protein: CASADTQGSPLHF; CDR3 DNA: TGTGCCAGCGCCGACACGCAGGGGTCACCCCTCCACTTT; V gene: TRBV2; D gene: -; J gene: TRBJ1-6; clone size: -
CDR3 protein: CAGRGAGNTIYF; CDR3 DNA: TGTGCCGGCCGGGGAGCTGGAAACACCATATATTTT; V gene: TRBV30; D gene: -; J gene: TRBJ1-3; clone size: -
CDR3 protein: CASIDRGVTDTQYF; CDR3 DNA: TGTGCCAGCATCGACAGGGGGGTCACAGATACGCAGTATTTT; V gene: TRBV6-5; D gene: TRBD1; J gene: TRBJ2-3; clone size: -
CDR3 protein: CASSLAKGAAGELFF; CDR3 DNA: TGTGCCAGCAGCCTTGCCAAGGGGGCAGCCGGGGAGCTGTTTTTT; V gene: TRBV7-9; D gene: TRBD1; J gene: TRBJ2-2; clone size: -
CDR3 protein: CASSLTGQGTYEQYF; CDR3 DNA: TGTGCCAGCAGCTTAACGGGACAGGGGACCTACGAGCAGTACTTC; V gene: TRBV7-6; D gene: TRBD1; J gene: TRBJ2-7; clone size: -
CDR3 protein: CASSQSQGLGYETQYF; CDR3 DNA: TGCGCCAGCAGCCAATCCCAGGGCTTGGGGTACGAGACCCAGTACTTC; V gene: TRBV4-3; D gene: -; J gene: TRBJ2-5; clone size: -
CDR3 protein: CASSLWGTGTGNTEAFF; CDR3 DNA: TGTGCCAGCAGCTTATGGGGAACAGGGACGGGGAACACTGAAGCTTTCTTT; V gene: TRBV7-2; D gene: -; J gene: TRBJ1-1; clone size: -
CDR3 protein: CAWSVGELFF; CDR3 DNA: TGTGCCTGGAGTGTCGGGGAGCTGTTTTTT; V gene: TRBV30; D gene: -; J gene: TRBJ2-2; clone size: -
CDR3 protein: CASTPGRGAPYEQYF; CDR3 DNA: TGTGCCAGTACCCCTGGGAGGGGGGCTCCCTACGAGCAGTACTTC; V gene: TRBV19; D gene: -; J gene: TRBJ2-7; clone size: -
CDR3 protein: CASSLGFGELATFF; CDR3 DNA: TGTGCCAGCAGCTTAGGGTTTGGTGAACTCGCTACTTTCTTT; V gene: TRBV7-9; D gene: -; J gene: TRBJ1-1; clone size: -
CDR3 protein: CASGRQGGTDTQYF; CDR3 DNA: TGCGCCAGCGGAAGACAGGGAGGCACAGATACGCAGTATTTT; V gene: TRBV23-1; D gene: TRBD1; J gene: TRBJ2-3; clone size: -
CDR3 protein: CAWSVSYGGKNSYNEQFF; CDR3 DNA: TGTGCCTGGAGTGTATCTTACGGGGGAAAAAACTCCTACAATGAGCAGTTCTTC; V gene: TRBV30; D gene: -; J gene: TRBJ2-1; clone size: -
CDR3 protein: CASSPKDLYGYTF; CDR3 DNA: TGTGCCAGCAGCCCTAAGGACCTCTATGGCTACACCTTC; V gene: TRBV9; D gene: -; J gene: TRBJ1-2; clone size: -
CDR3 protein: CASSDCYEQYF; CDR3 DNA: TGTGCCAGCAGCGATTGCTACGAGCAGTACTTC; V gene: TRBV6-9; D gene: -; J gene: TRBJ2-7; clone size: once
CDR3 protein: CASRIASGAGNYEQYF; CDR3 DNA: TGCGCCAGCAGGATAGCCTCCGGGGCAGGAAACTACGAGCAGTACTTC; V gene: TRBV5-1; D gene: -; J gene: TRBJ2-7; clone size: -
CDR3 protein: CASSQDFGRGNQPQHF; CDR3 DNA: TGCGCCAGCAGCCAAGATTTCGGGCGGGGAAATCAGCCCCAGCATTTT; V gene: TRBV4-3; D gene: -; J gene: TRBJ1-5; clone size: -
CDR3 protein: CASSPYQGTGPPDTQYF; CDR3 DNA: TGTGCCAGTAGCCCCTACCAGGGGACGGGGCCCCCCGATACGCAGTATTTT; V gene: TRBV19; D gene: -; J gene: TRBJ2-3; clone size: -
CDR3 protein: CASSSTSQGGLVEQYF; CDR3 DNA: TGCGCCAGCAGCTCCACAAGTCAAGGGGGCTTGGTTGAGCAGTACTTC; V gene: TRBV5-1; D gene: TRBD1; J gene: TRBJ2-7; clone size: -
CDR3 protein: CASPTVEGAVPGELFF; CDR3 DNA: TGTGCCAGCCCAACCGTTGAGGGGGCCGTCCCCGGGGAGCTGTTTTTT; V gene: TRBV7-2; D gene: TRBD1; J gene: TRBJ2-2; clone size: -
CDR3 protein: CAVRRDRLDSPLHF; CDR3 DNA: TGTGCCGTCCGACGGGACAGATTGGATTCACCCCTCCACTTT; V gene: TRBV6-1; D gene: TRBD1; J gene: TRBJ1-6; clone size: few
CDR3 protein: CASSPGQGLLNNYGYTF; CDR3 DNA: TGTGCCAGTAGTCCCGGACAGGGGCTTTTAAATAACTATGGCTACACCTTC; V gene: TRBV19; D gene: TRBD1; J gene: TRBJ1-2; clone size: -
CDR3 protein: CASSPRTGELETQYF; CDR3 DNA: TGTGCCAGCAGCCCCCGGACAGGGGAATTAGAGACCCAGTACTTC; V gene: TRBV7-2; D gene: TRBD1; J gene: TRBJ2-5; clone size: -
CDR3 protein: CASSSGPGQSSYEQYF; CDR3 DNA: TGTGCCAGCAGCTCCGGTCCGGGACAATCCTCCTACGAGCAGTACTTC; V gene: TRBV11-2; D gene: -; J gene: TRBJ2-7; clone size: -